Below are 30 T cell receptor beta chains sequenced from a single sample in a study of T cell repertoires in cytomegalovirus infection. TCRdb analysed the reads with MiXCR anew, one entry per CDR3 protein. The sample holds 150,000 to 200,000 distinct CDR3 sequences, 25% to 30% seen once. Sequencing input: PBMCs. Receptors originate from a human donor in good health (CMV status not recorded). Some clones in this sample may be carry-over from other donors' samples.

At least ten counts were recorded for this clonotype. The chain employs TRBV7-2 and TRBJ1-6; 7 nucleotides align to TRBD1. CDR3 size: 15 residues. Trimming took 6 bases from V and 9 from J; bases not matched to a gene: 11. Germline V CDR1 and CDR2: SGHTA, FQGNSA. The CDR3 sequence: CASSQSQGRSSPLHF. The CDR3 nucleotides are TGTGCCAGCAGTCAGTCACAGGGGAGAAGTTCACCCCTCCACTTT.

This clonotype was picked up a small number of times. Germline and junction disagree at one end, which may indicate a read error. This chain uses TRBV4-1 with TRBJ2-1; TRBD2 aligns across 9 bases. The CDR3 contains 17 residues. Germline V lookup: CDR1 MGHRA, CDR2 YSYEKL. CDR3: CASSQEASGVGYNEQFF. For the CDR3, the DNA is TGTGCCAGCAGCCAAGAGGCTAGCGGGGTAGGCTACAATGAGCAGTTCTTC.

This clonotype was seen many times. This chain joins TRBV7-2 and TRBJ1-1, with D tentatively TRBD1 (5 bases). The CDR3 consists of 15 residues. Germline values: CDR1 SGHTA, CDR2 FQGNSA. V was cut by 5 bases and J by 5 bases, with 18 bases left in between. The CDR3 region has the DNA TGTGCCAGCAGCAGAGCCGGAGGGGCGGGAACTGAAGCTTTCTTT. Translating gives CASSRAGGAGTEAFF. Combining the CDR3 with reference TRBV7-2 and TRBJ1-1 gives the whole variable domain GAGVSQSPSNKVTEKGKDVELRCDPISGHTALYWYRQSLGQGLEFLIYFQGNSAPDKSGLPSDRFSAERTGGSVSTLTIQRTQQEDSAVYLCASSRAGGAGTEAFFGQGTRLTVV.

The gene calls are TRBV6-6 and TRBJ1-2; D is possibly TRBD1 (6 bases). Germline CDR1 is MNHNY and CDR2 is SVGAGI (reference sequence). The CDR3 has 13 amino acids. Trimming took off 5 bases at V and 7 bases at J, with 14 bases between the two ends. The CDR3 nucleotides read TGTGCCAGCAGTCTGAAACAGGGTTCTGGCTACACCTTC. This codes for CASSLKQGSGYTF.

This clonotype was found a few times. This rearrangement joins TRBV20-1 to TRBJ2-5, with D possibly TRBD1 on 5 matching bases. Germline V gene lookup returns CDR1 DFQATT and CDR2 SNEGSKA (reference sequence). CDR3 length: 13 residues. V lost 5 bases to trimming and J lost 1 base, with 11 bases between them. The CDR3 DNA follows: TGCAGTGCTCATACAGGATCCCAAGAGACCCAGTACTTC. As protein: CSAHTGSQETQYF.

This clonotype turned up a few times. The chain joins TRBV7-8 to TRBJ1-1, with 7 bases that match TRBD1. Trimming took 6 bases from V and 1 from J; bases not matched to a gene: 8. CDR1 is SGHVS and CDR2 is FQNEAQ in the germline V gene. The CDR3 loop spans 15 amino acids. The CDR3 DNA reads as TGTGCCAGCAGTCGTACGGGACAGAAGAACACTGAAGCTTTCTTT. This sequence encodes CASSRTGQKNTEAFF.

This clonotype has a handful of counts. This chain uses TRBV12-3 or TRBV12-4 with TRBJ2-7, with D tentatively TRBD1 (5 bases). The CDR3 covers 12 residues. Deletions cut 1 base from V and 11 bases from J, with 12 bases between. The CDR3 nucleotides read TGTGCCAGCAGTTTAGGAGGTGGGGCTAAGTACTTC. It encodes CASSLGGGAKYF.

The chain employs TRBV2 and TRBJ1-1; possible D gene TRBD1, 5 bases. The CDR3 runs 14 residues. CDR1 SNHLY and CDR2 FYNNEI come from the germline V gene. V gave up 9 bases and J gave up 0 bases, with 14 bases separating them. The CDR3 loop reads CASNVGEVNTEAFF. In DNA form, the CDR3 reads TGTGCCAGTAACGTGGGGGAGGTGAACACTGAAGCTTTCTTT. Full variable domain (outside the CDR3, taken from reference TRBV2 and TRBJ1-1): EPEVTQTPSHQVTQMGQEVILRCVPISNHLYFYWYRQILGQKVEFLVSFYNNEISEKSEIFDDQFSVERPDGSNFTLKIRSTKLEDSAMYFCASNVGEVNTEAFFGQGTRLTVV.

This clonotype was seen ten or more times. CDR3 region: CASSPPLAQGETQYF. CDR3 in DNA: TGTGCCAGCAGCCCCCCCCTTGCTCAGGGGGAGACCCAGTACTTC. The genes are TRBV7-2 and TRBJ2-5; perhaps TRBD1 as D (6 bases). Deletions cut 5 bases from V and 5 bases from J, with 18 bases between. Germline-derived CDR1 and CDR2 are SGHTA and FQGNSA. This CDR3 is 15 amino acids long.

This chain joins TRBV7-2 and TRBJ1-2, with 10 bases fitting TRBD1. The CDR3 contains 14 residues. The J segment lost 8 bases and the V segment lost 5 bases, leaving 8 bases of the junction unmatched. The germline CDR1 and CDR2 sequences are SGHTA and FQGNSA. The CDR3 is CASSPFGTGVGYTF. DNA for the CDR3: TGTGCCAGCAGCCCATTTGGGACAGGGGTCGGCTACACCTTC.

In this sample, this clonotype turned up a few times. The rearrangement links TRBV19 to TRBJ1-2; D gene unclear. The CDR3 runs 15 residues. The germline gives CDR1 LNHDA, CDR2 SQIVND (reference sequence). V lost 6 bases, J lost 1 base, and 15 bases lay in between. CDR3 residues: CASSPWGVLNYGYTF. CDR3 sequence (DNA): TGTGCCAGTAGCCCCTGGGGAGTTCTTAACTATGGCTACACCTTC.

This clonotype occurred many times. The chain joins TRBV7-2 to TRBJ2-5, with 7 nucleotides matching TRBD2. This CDR3 is built from 14 residues. Germline CDR1 is SGHTA and CDR2 is FQGNSA. The ends lost 0 bases at V and 3 bases at J; junction bases unmatched: 1. CDR3 loop: CASSLAGGKETQYF. The CDR3 DNA reads TGTGCCAGCAGCTTAGCGGGGGGGAAAGAGACCCAGTACTTC. Full variable domain (rest looked up from reference TRBV7-2 and TRBJ2-5): GAGVSQSPSNKVTEKGKDVELRCDPISGHTALYWYRQSLGQGLEFLIYFQGNSAPDKSGLPSDRFSAERTGGSVSTLTIQRTQQEDSAVYLCASSLAGGKETQYFGPGTRLLVL.

Only a few counts were recorded for this clonotype. The CDR3 nucleotides are TGTGCCAGCAGCTTTAGGCAATGGGCCGGGGAGCTGTTTTTT. Translated, it gives CASSFRQWAGELFF. The gene calls are TRBV7-9 and TRBJ2-2; D unresolved. CDR1 and CDR2 from the germline V gene are SEHNR and FQNEAQ (reference sequence). This CDR3 comprises 14 residues. V lost 3 bases and J lost 6, with 11 bases in between.

J is TRBJ2-7 and V is TRBV18, with D perhaps given as TRBD1 or TRBD2 (5 bases each). The CDR3 spans 13 residues. Germline V gives CDR1 KGHSH, CDR2 LQKENI. Trimming removed 4 bases from V and 6 bases from J, with 13 bases in between. CDR3 nucleotides: TGTGCCAGCTCACGGGACGACGGCTCCGAGCAGTACTTC. The encoded protein is CASSRDDGSEQYF.

This clonotype has a count of ten or more. CDR3 sequence (DNA): TGTGCCAGCGGAAGACGCGGCGGGGAGCTGTTTTTT. Its protein is CASGRRGGELFF. The chain couples TRBV7-2 to TRBJ2-2; no reliable D call. Deletions cut 8 bases from V and 7 bases from J, with 11 bases between. CDR1 is SGHTA, CDR2 FQGNSA, per germline. This CDR3 has 12 amino acids.

The V call is TRBV12-3 or TRBV12-4, the J call TRBJ1-1; D not certain. The CDR3 covers 15 residues. Trimming stripped 5 bases from V and 4 bases from J, with 17 bases between. The CDR3 DNA sequence: TGTGCCAGCAGTATAAATCCCCTTTCAGTCACTGAAGCTTTCTTT. Residues: CASSINPLSVTEAFF.

The CDR3 spells CASSSKDRGETGELFF. The CDR3 DNA reads TGCGCCAGCAGCTCGAAGGACAGGGGGGAAACCGGGGAGCTGTTTTTT. The rearrangement uses TRBV5-1 and TRBJ2-2, with 10 positions matching TRBD1. This CDR3 is 16 amino acids long. Losses at the gene ends were 3 bases for V and 5 bases for J; bases not matched to a gene: 7. Looked up from germline, CDR1 is SGHRS and CDR2 is YFSETQ.

The chain combines TRBV19 with TRBJ1-5, with TRBD1 as a possible D gene (5 bases). This CDR3 has 17 amino acids. The germline V gene has CDR1 LNHDA and CDR2 SQIVND (reference sequence). V lost 3 bases to trimming and J lost 1 base, with 16 bases between them. CDR3 amino acids: CASSIGHRSLSNQPQHF. CDR3 bases: TGTGCCAGTAGTATTGGGCACAGGTCCTTAAGCAATCAGCCCCAGCATTTT.

This clonotype was detected ten times or more. The chain has TRBV19 and TRBJ1-1, with D perhaps TRBD1 (6 bases). Trimming removed 8 bases at V and 0 bases at J, with 16 bases between. The CDR3 sequence is 15 residues long. Germline loops: CDR1 LNHDA, CDR2 SQIVND (reference sequence). CDR3: CASGKRGGVNTEAFF. DNA for the CDR3: TGTGCCAGTGGCAAAAGAGGGGGGGTGAACACTGAAGCTTTCTTT.

The sample holds a few counts of this clonotype. The V call is TRBV2, the J call TRBJ2-2, with TRBD1 as a possible D gene (6 bases). The CDR3 contains 16 residues. Trimming took 2 bases from V and 5 from J, leaving 15 bases between them. Germline V lookup: CDR1 SNHLY, CDR2 FYNNEI. CDR3 sequence reads: CASSEKSGVETGELFF. The CDR3 DNA reads TGTGCCAGCAGTGAAAAATCAGGGGTCGAAACCGGGGAGCTGTTTTTT.

This clonotype was observed a few times. This chain joins TRBV6-2 or TRBV6-3 and TRBJ1-5, with a possible D match to TRBD1 (5 bases). CDR3 length equals 13 residues. Germline CDR1 reads MNHEY; CDR2 reads SVGEGT. The V and J ends lost 2 bases and 11 bases respectively, with 13 bases between them. CDR3 protein: CASSYQGLQTQHF. CDR3 DNA sequence: TGTGCCAGCAGTTACCAGGGCCTCCAGACCCAGCATTTT.

This clonotype was observed many times. The rearrangement joins TRBV7-2 to TRBJ2-3, with no clear D. The germline V gene has CDR1 SGHTA and CDR2 FQGNSA. Trimming cost V 6 bases and J 5 bases, with 15 bases left between them. The CDR3 is made up of 14 amino acids. CDR3 bases: TGTGCCAGCAGTCAAAGGGTCCCGATAGATACGCAGTATTTT. This codes for CASSQRVPIDTQYF. The complete variable domain, with remaining parts taken from reference TRBV7-2 and TRBJ2-3, reads GAGVSQSPSNKVTEKGKDVELRCDPISGHTALYWYRQSLGQGLEFLIYFQGNSAPDKSGLPSDRFSAERTGGSVSTLTIQRTQQEDSAVYLCASSQRVPIDTQYFGPGTRLTVL.

This clonotype has just a few counts. In nucleotides, the CDR3 is TGTGCCAGCAGCCCCGGACAGTGGGATCGAAACACTGAAGCTTTCTTT. It translates to CASSPGQWDRNTEAFF. The J gene is TRBJ1-1, the V gene TRBV7-2; weak D call: TRBD1 (6 bases). V shed 5 bases and J shed 2 bases, with 18 bases lying between them. From germline, CDR1 is SGHTA and CDR2 FQGNSA. The length of the CDR3 is 16 residues.

This clonotype has at least ten counts. The genes are TRBV7-6 and TRBJ1-1; TRBD1 aligns across 9 bases. CDR1 and CDR2 (germline): SGHVS, FNYEAQ. The trim removed 5 bases at V and 0 bases at J, leaving 13 bases unmatched. This CDR3 has 18 amino acids. CDR3: CASSPLPPGQGLNTEAFF. CDR3 sequence (DNA): TGTGCCAGCAGCCCCTTGCCGCCGGGACAGGGCCTGAACACTGAAGCTTTCTTT.

The chain uses TRBV2 and TRBJ2-7; TRBD2 is a possible D gene (5 bases). The CDR3 spans 14 residues. The V and J ends lost 5 bases and 3 bases respectively, with 14 bases between them. Germline-derived CDR1 and CDR2 are SNHLY and FYNNEI. The CDR3 DNA sequence: TGTGCCAGCAGTTCTAGCTCAATTCTCTACGAGCAGTACTTC. Residues: CASSSSSILYEQYF.

This clonotype was observed a few times. V gene TRBV7-2 combines with J gene TRBJ2-5, with D perhaps TRBD1 or TRBD2 (5 bases each). This CDR3 is 16 amino acids long. V lost 3 bases to trimming and J lost 1 base, with 15 bases between them. Germline V gene sequence: CDR1 SGHTA, CDR2 FQGNSA. CDR3 in DNA: TGTGCCAGCAGCTTCGGGCAGGGAGTGATCCAAGAGACCCAGTACTTC. Translating it yields CASSFGQGVIQETQYF.

There are a few counts of this clonotype. The chain is built from TRBV19 and TRBJ2-3; D gene uncertain. The V and J ends lost 0 bases and 4 bases respectively, with 8 bases between them. The CDR3 sequence is 14 residues long. The V gene's germline CDR1 is LNHDA and CDR2 SQIVND (reference sequence). The CDR3 is CASSIDPSADTQYF. For the CDR3, the DNA is TGTGCCAGTAGTATAGACCCCTCGGCAGATACGCAGTATTTT.

On this clonotype itself: A much more abundant neighbour one base away suggests this may be a read error. The genes are TRBV7-2 and TRBJ2-1; 8 bases match TRBD2. The germline gives CDR1 SGHTA, CDR2 FQGNSA. CDR3 length equals 18 residues. Trimming removed 5 bases from V and 5 bases from J; junction bases left unmatched: 17. CDR3 amino acids: CASSQQARSPGGDNEQFF. CDR3 coding DNA: TGTGCCAGCAGCCAACAGGCACGGAGTCCCGGGGGGGACAATGAGCAGTTCTTC.

The V gene is TRBV7-2, the J gene TRBJ2-3; D gene unclear. Germline CDR1 and CDR2: SGHTA and FQGNSA. The CDR3 loop spans 11 amino acids. Trimming shortened V by 5 bases and J by 9 bases, and 9 bases separated the two germline ends. This CDR3 is CASSNGLTQYF. The CDR3 DNA follows: TGTGCCAGCAGCAACGGCTTGACGCAGTATTTT. Filled out from reference TRBV7-2 and TRBJ2-3, the complete variable domain reads GAGVSQSPSNKVTEKGKDVELRCDPISGHTALYWYRQSLGQGLEFLIYFQGNSAPDKSGLPSDRFSAERTGGSVSTLTIQRTQQEDSAVYLCASSNGLTQYFGPGTRLTVL.

This clonotype was observed a handful of times. This sequence joins TRBV6-1 and TRBJ1-1; D perhaps matches TRBD1 (5 bases). V lost 6 bases to trimming and J lost 4 bases, with 18 bases between them. The germline V gene encodes CDR1 MNHNS and CDR2 SASEGT. The CDR3 spans 15 residues. The CDR3 here is CASRPTAIGTTEAFF. The DNA of the CDR3 is TGTGCCAGCAGGCCGACAGCTATCGGAACCACTGAAGCTTTCTTT.